Listed below are T cell receptor beta chains from one sample, sequenced in a study of cytomegalovirus exposure and HLA in healthy donors. Data came from immunoSEQ multiplex PCR; TCRdb stores just in-frame clones and leaves some out. Of about 140,000 clones listed, 79% were seen once; the top ten hold 3.1%. The specimen sequenced was PBMCs. These receptors were taken from a female donor in good health and CMV-seronegative. The CDR3 runs from the conserved cysteine through the conserved F or W. Each record gives: J gene, V gene, D gene, clone size, CDR3 protein, CDR3 DNA. A D gene is named only where the DNA matches it firmly. Clone size, where shown, is once, few, many, or a class for clones that have expanded.

TRBJ1-2	TRBV2	NA	NA	CASSERGSSQGYTF	TGTGCCAGCAGTGAAAGGGGGAGTTCGCAAGGCTACACCTTC
TRBJ2-5	TRBV10-3	NA	NA	CAISESREETQYF	TGTGCCATCAGTGAGTCAAGGGAGGAGACCCAGTACTTC
TRBJ2-7	TRBV7-8	NA	NA	CASSSPFRRPYEQYF	TGTGCCAGCTCCTCTCCCTTTAGGAGGCCCTACGAGCAGTACTTC
TRBJ1-1	TRBV7-2	NA	NA	CASSLNGGTEAFF	TGTGCCAGCAGCTTAAACGGGGGAACTGAAGCTTTCTTT
TRBJ1-2	TRBV29-1	NA	few	CSVNTGYGYTF	TGCAGCGTTAACACAGGGTATGGCTACACCTTC
TRBJ1-4	TRBV27	NA	few	CASSGRGLGNEKLFF	TGTGCCAGCAGTGGACGGGGTCTAGGGAATGAAAAACTGTTTTTT
TRBJ1-4	TRBV18	NA	NA	CASSPPRSGNEKLFF	TGTGCCAGCTCACCACCGCGGTCGGGTAATGAAAAACTGTTTTTT
TRBJ1-1	TRBV7-8	TRBD1	NA	CASSRDRTMNTEAFF	TGTGCCAGCAGCCGGGACAGGACTATGAACACTGAAGCTTTCTTT
TRBJ1-1	TRBV20-1	NA	NA	CSAEDTEAFF	TGCAGTGCTGAGGACACTGAAGCTTTCTTT
TRBJ2-7	TRBV11-3	TRBD2	once	CASSRLAGVSYEQYF	TGTGCCAGCAGCCGACTAGCGGGTGTCTCCTACGAGCAGTACTTC
TRBJ1-2	TRBV7-2	NA	NA	CASSLDRQVPFGYTF	TGTGCCAGCAGCTTAGATCGGCAGGTTCCATTTGGCTACACCTTC
TRBJ2-3	TRBV9	NA	NA	CASSVYGGHSTDTQYF	TGTGCCAGCAGCGTCTACGGGGGGCACAGCACAGATACGCAGTATTTT
TRBJ1-1	TRBV25-1	NA	NA	CASSEWDTRGAFF	TGTGCCAGCAGTGAATGGGACACCAGGGGCGCTTTCTTT
TRBJ2-7	TRBV29-1	NA	NA	CSVEDLQVIYF	TGCAGCGTTGAAGATCTGCAGGTCATATACTTC
TRBJ1-3	TRBV7-2	TRBD1	few	CASSLDRGDTIYF	TGTGCCAGCAGCTTAGACAGGGGAGACACCATATATTTT
TRBJ1-4	TRBV7-7	NA	NA	CATVEGVDEKLFF	TGTGCAACCGTGGAAGGGGTGGATGAAAAACTGTTTTTT
TRBJ2-3	TRBV4-3	NA	NA	CASSQDIAAETQYF	TGCGCCAGCAGCCAAGATATTGCAGCGGAAACGCAGTATTTT
TRBJ1-1	TRBV10-3	NA	few	CAISEGGTENTEAFF	TGTGCCATCAGTGAGGGGGGGACCGAAAACACTGAAGCTTTCTTT
TRBJ2-3	TRBV4-1	NA	once	CASRTSRDTQYF	TGCGCCAGCCGAACATCAAGAGATACGCAGTATTTT
TRBJ2-6	TRBV10-3	TRBD1	NA	CAISGGTGAGGANVLTF	TGTGCCATCAGTGGAGGGACAGGGGCTGGTGGGGCCAACGTCCTGACTTTC
TRBJ2-1	TRBV4-3	TRBD2	NA	CASSQSPSGIGNEQFF	TGCGCCAGCAGCCAATCTCCTAGCGGGATAGGGAATGAGCAGTTCTTC
TRBJ2-1	TRBV7-8	NA	NA	CASSPYNEQFF	TGTGCCAGCAGCCCGTACAATGAGCAGTTCTTC
TRBJ1-1	TRBV30	NA	NA	CAWSFSENTEAFF	TGTGCCTGGAGTTTCAGTGAGAACACTGAAGCTTTCTTT
TRBJ2-3	TRBV5-6	NA	NA	CASSLESGSTQYF	TGTGCCAGCAGCTTGGAGTCGGGTAGTACGCAGTATTTT
TRBJ2-7	TRBV19	TRBD2	NA	CASSIVTSGTHEQYF	TGTGCCAGTAGTATAGTGACTAGCGGGACCCACGAGCAGTACTTC
TRBJ2-5	TRBV29-1	TRBD2	NA	CSARTSGAETQYF	TGCAGCGCCAGGACTAGCGGGGCAGAGACCCAGTACTTC
TRBJ2-2	TRBV10-2	NA	NA	CASMTGRRNTGELFF	TGCGCCAGCATGACCGGGAGAAGAAACACCGGGGAGCTGTTTTTT
TRBJ1-1	TRBV19	NA	NA	CASSMGRNTEAFF	TGTGCCAGTAGTATGGGGCGGAACACTGAAGCTTTCTTT
TRBJ1-3	TRBV2	NA	NA	CASRPTEAGNTIYF	TGTGCCAGCAGACCGACAGAAGCTGGAAACACCATATATTTT
TRBJ2-4	TRBV4-2	NA	NA	CASSQDLKNIQYF	TGTGCCAGCAGCCAAGATCTCAAAAACATTCAGTACTTC
TRBJ2-1	TRBV11-3	NA	NA	CASSFSSLNEQFF	TGTGCCAGCAGCTTCTCCTCCCTGAATGAGCAGTTCTTC
TRBJ2-3	TRBV10-2	TRBD2	NA	CASRGLAGGLKGDTQYF	TGCGCCAGCAGGGGACTAGCGGGAGGCCTAAAAGGAGATACGCAGTATTTT
TRBJ2-5	TRBV11-2	TRBD1	NA	CASSLGTGAFQETQYF	TGTGCCAGCAGCTTAGGCACAGGGGCTTTCCAAGAGACCCAGTACTTC
TRBJ1-2	TRBV6-5	TRBD1	NA	CASSYSTGGGYTF	TGTGCCAGCAGTTACTCGACAGGGGGAGGCTACACCTTC
TRBJ2-1	TRBV4-3	TRBD1	NA	CASSRGTGAYNEQFF	TGCGCCAGCAGCCGGGGGACAGGGGCCTACAATGAGCAGTTCTTC
TRBJ1-2	TRBV7-6	NA	NA	CASSLDLGVGYTF	TGTGCCAGCAGCTTAGATTTAGGGGTAGGCTACACCTTC
TRBJ2-1	TRBV11-2	TRBD2	NA	CASSLELAGGPDEQFF	TGTGCCAGCAGCTTAGAGTTAGCGGGGGGGCCTGATGAGCAGTTCTTC
TRBJ1-2	TRBV30	NA	NA	CAWAPEILDYGYTF	TGTGCCTGGGCGCCTGAAATTTTGGACTATGGCTACACCTTC
TRBJ2-1	TRBV29-1	NA	NA	CSVEALRNEQFF	TGCAGCGTTGAAGCATTGAGGAATGAGCAGTTCTTC
TRBJ1-4	TRBV2	TRBD1	few	CATDRGLDEKLFF	TGTGCCACCGACAGGGGATTAGATGAAAAACTGTTTTTT
TRBJ2-5	TRBV29-1	TRBD2	NA	CSVGGTSGSQETQYF	TGCAGCGTTGGAGGGACTAGCGGGTCCCAAGAGACCCAGTACTTC
TRBJ1-2	TRBV6-1	NA	NA	CASRPPGALSGYTF	TGTGCCAGCAGACCGCCGGGTGCCCTATCCGGCTACACCTTC
TRBJ2-4	TRBV5-1	TRBD1	NA	CASSDTGDPGNIQYF	TGCGCCAGCAGCGATACAGGGGATCCGGGAAACATTCAGTACTTC
TRBJ2-5	TRBV5-5	NA	NA	CASSFVLTPHGSAPQETQYF	TGTGCCAGCAGCTTCGTCCTCACTCCCCACGGGAGCGCCCCACAAGAGACCCAGTACTTC
TRBJ2-7	TRBV7-6	NA	NA	CASSNQEGTYEQYF	TGTGCCAGCAGCAACCAGGAGGGTACCTACGAGCAGTACTTC
TRBJ2-3	TRBV5-4	TRBD2	NA	CASSSLGGNLDSTQYF	TGTGCCAGCAGCTCCCTGGGGGGGAACTTAGATAGTACGCAGTATTTT
TRBJ2-2	TRBV7-2	TRBD2	NA	CASSSSGGEGELFF	TGTGCCAGCAGCTCTAGCGGGGGGGAAGGGGAGCTGTTTTTT
TRBJ1-2	TRBV28	NA	NA	CASSSSGRPGTDGYTF	TGTGCCAGCAGTTCCTCAGGGCGGCCCGGAACAGACGGCTACACCTTC
TRBJ2-2	TRBV5-4	NA	once	CASSSLGGPNTGELFF	TGTGCCAGCAGCTCCCTCGGGGGGCCGAACACCGGGGAGCTGTTTTTT
TRBJ1-3	TRBV14	NA	NA	CASSHRPWASGNTIYF	TGTGCCAGCAGCCACAGACCCTGGGCTTCGGGAAACACCATATATTTT
TRBJ1-1	TRBV11-3	TRBD1	few	CASSRKYLGTENTEAFF	TGTGCCAGCAGCCGAAAATATCTTGGGACAGAGAACACTGAAGCTTTCTTT
TRBJ1-5	TRBV30	TRBD1	NA	CAWSVLSAGGSNQPQHF	TGTGCCTGGAGTGTCCTGTCGGCAGGGGGGAGCAATCAGCCCCAGCATTTT
TRBJ1-1	TRBV7-2	NA	NA	CASSLGASNTEAFF	TGTGCCAGCAGCTTAGGAGCAAGTAACACTGAAGCTTTCTTT